These 22 T cell receptor beta chains came from one sample sequenced in a study of brain T cells in children with intractable seizures. As to time point: blood from clinic visit 5 months post-surgery; TSC patient then seizure free. This table comes from immunoSEQ multiplex PCR, and its TCRdb copy is limited to in-frame clones, with some not included. The sample yields about 350,000 clones, roughly 92% seen once. This material consisted of peripheral blood, taken approximately 5 months after surgery. The receptor set was obtained from a boy younger than two with tuberous sclerosis and intractable seizures.

The gene calls are TRBV4-1 and TRBJ2-1; possibly TRBD2 for D (5 bases). The CDR3 has 15 residues. V gave up 0 bases and J gave up 6 bases, with 12 bases separating them. In germline, CDR1 is MGHRA, CDR2 YSYEKL. DNA for the CDR3: TGCGCCAGCAGCCAAGATGCGGCTAGCCTCAATGAGCAGTTCTTC. Translating it yields CASSQDAASLNEQFF.

The DNA of the CDR3 is TGTGCCAGCAGCTTAGGCCACATAGTGGAGACGGTCACAGATACGCAGTATTTT. Its protein product is CASSLGHIVETVTDTQYF. The chain links TRBV7-9 to TRBJ2-3; unclear D gene. The CDR3 totals 18 residues. Germline lookup yields CDR1 SEHNR and CDR2 FQNEAQ (reference sequence). V gave up 1 base and J gave up 2 bases, with 19 bases separating them.

J is TRBJ2-5 and V is TRBV4-1; 7 positions agree with TRBD1. The CDR3 is made up of 14 amino acids. V shed 4 bases and J 5 bases; nucleotides not matched to a gene: 7. Per germline, CDR1 MGHRA and CDR2 YSYEKL. CDR3 protein: CASSRTGIGETQYF. In DNA, the CDR3 is TGCGCCAGCAGCCGGACAGGAATCGGGGAGACCCAGTACTTC.

V and J are TRBV19 and TRBJ2-5, with TRBD2 identical over 10 bases. The junction had 10 bases not matched to a gene; V was cut back by 10 bases and J by 5 bases. Germline CDR1 LNHDA, CDR2 SQIVND (reference sequence). This CDR3 is built from 14 residues. The CDR3 protein is CATNSGRLRETQYF. For the CDR3, the DNA is TGTGCCACCAATAGCGGGAGGCTGAGGGAGACCCAGTACTTC.

The genes are TRBV5-5 and TRBJ1-5, with D hard to call. Trimming cost V 5 bases and J 2 bases, with 14 bases left between them. This CDR3 spans 15 amino acids. Germline assignment: CDR1 SGHKS and CDR2 YYEKEE (reference sequence). CDR3: CASSGVGGGNQPQHF. CDR3 DNA: TGTGCCAGCAGTGGGGTAGGCGGAGGCAATCAGCCCCAGCATTTT.

The J gene is TRBJ2-2, the V gene TRBV3-1 (or the pseudogene TRBV3-2), with 9 bases lining up with TRBD1. The junction had 7 bases not matched to a gene; V was cut back by 7 bases and J by 1 base. Germline loops: CDR1 LGHDT, CDR2 YNNKEL (reference sequence). The length of the CDR3 is 16 residues. CDR3 sequence: CASKWDRVGNTGELFF. As DNA, the CDR3 is TGTGCCAGCAAGTGGGACAGGGTGGGGAACACCGGGGAGCTGTTTTTT.

The rearrangement joins TRBV2 to TRBJ2-2; 9 bases are shared with TRBD2. Germline CDR1 SNHLY, CDR2 FYNNEI. Trimming cost V 3 bases and J 4 bases; bases outside gene matches: 9. This CDR3 contains 17 residues. The CDR3 loop reads CASSEMVLAGSTGELFF. CDR3 coding DNA: TGTGCCAGCAGTGAGATGGTACTAGCGGGTAGCACCGGGGAGCTGTTTTTT.

The chain links TRBV2 to TRBJ2-6; D is unclear. Germline assignment: CDR1 SNHLY and CDR2 FYNNEI. Trimming stripped 2 bases from V and 0 bases from J, with 17 bases between. This CDR3 comprises 19 residues. As DNA, the CDR3 is TGTGCCAGCAGTGAAAGGGCAGTACCTAATGCCTCTGGGGCCAACGTCCTGACTTTC. As protein: CASSERAVPNASGANVLTF.

The chain combines TRBV3-1 (or the pseudogene TRBV3-2) with TRBJ2-3; 8 bases fit TRBD2. The CDR3 consists of 17 residues. V shed 5 bases, J shed 1 base, and the junction held 11 bases outside the gene matches. Germline loops: CDR1 LGHDT, CDR2 YNNKEL (reference sequence). The CDR3: CASSLRGRGRRTDTQYF. CDR3 coding DNA: TGTGCCAGCAGCTTAAGAGGACGCGGGAGGCGCACAGATACGCAGTATTTT.

This chain connects TRBV6-2 or TRBV6-3 to TRBJ2-1; TRBD2 aligns across 7 bases. Losses at the gene ends were 4 bases for V and 4 bases for J; bases not matched to a gene: 10. CDR3 length equals 16 residues. The V gene's germline CDR1 is MNHEY and CDR2 SVGEGT. CDR3 residues: CASSSSSWREYNEQFF. The CDR3 DNA follows: TGTGCCAGCAGTTCCTCAAGTTGGCGGGAGTACAATGAGCAGTTCTTC.

The chain links TRBV7-6 to TRBJ2-2; 12 bases line up with TRBD2. The ends lost 5 bases at V and 6 bases at J; junction bases unmatched: 13. Germline CDR1 SGHVS, CDR2 FNYEAQ. There are 18 residues in the CDR3. The CDR3 spells CASSPRQLAGGPSGELFF. Here the CDR3 DNA reads TGTGCCAGCAGCCCCCGACAGCTAGCGGGGGGGCCTTCCGGGGAGCTGTTTTTT.

The chain recombines TRBV12-3 or TRBV12-4 with TRBJ2-7; the D is unclear. The length of the CDR3 is 12 residues. V dropped 5 bases and J dropped 0 bases, with 5 bases sitting between them. CDR3 nucleotide sequence: TGTGCCAGCAGTCAAAACTCCTACGAGCAGTACTTC. Its protein is CASSQNSYEQYF.

In this sample, this clone turned up a few times. The rearrangement joins TRBV5-6 to TRBJ1-1; D ambiguous. The CDR3 is made up of 15 amino acids. The V end was cut by 6 bases, the J end by 0 bases, with 15 bases between. Germline V lookup: CDR1 SGHDT, CDR2 YYEEEE. The CDR3 DNA reads as TGTGCCAGCACCCCCGTTGGGGTATTGAACACTGAAGCTTTCTTT. Its protein product is CASTPVGVLNTEAFF.

A few counts support this clone. Its ends do not fully match the called genes, so a read error is possible. The rearrangement uses TRBV7-7 and TRBJ2-5; 7 bases align to TRBD1. From germline, CDR1 is SSHAT and CDR2 FNYEAQ (reference sequence). The CDR3 is 14 amino acids. The CDR3 DNA reads as TGTGCTAGCAGCTTCCGACAGGGCAGCGTGACCCAGTACTTC. This encodes CASSFRQGSVTQYF. The complete variable domain, with remaining parts taken from reference TRBV7-7 and TRBJ2-5, reads GAGVSQSPRYKVTKRGQDVTLRCDPISSHATLYWYQQALGQGPEFLTYFNYEAQPDKSGLPSDRFSAERPEGSISTLTIQRTEQRDSAMYRCASSFRQGSVTQYFGPGTRLLVL.

The CDR3: CASSIDGSSYNEQFF. The CDR3 bases are TGTGCCAGCAGCATAGACGGGAGCTCCTACAATGAGCAGTTCTTC. The rearrangement links TRBV11-1 to TRBJ2-1, with D possibly matching TRBD2 (6 bases). V was trimmed by 5 bases and J by 0 bases, leaving 11 bases between them. CDR3 length: 15 amino acids. Germline CDR1 is SGHAT and CDR2 is FQDESV (reference sequence). Full variable domain (outside the CDR3, taken from reference TRBV11-1 and TRBJ2-1): EAEVAQSPRYKITEKSQAVAFWCDPISGHATLYWYRQILGQGPELLVQFQDESVVDDSQLPKDRFSAERLKGVDSTLKIQPAELGDSAMYLCASSIDGSSYNEQFFGPGTRLTVL.

The chain employs TRBV7-9 and TRBJ2-7, with 7 bases lining up with TRBD1. The J segment lost 3 bases and the V segment lost 1 base, leaving 6 bases of the junction unmatched. The germline V gene has CDR1 SEHNR and CDR2 FQNEAQ (reference sequence). This CDR3 is 15 amino acids long. This chain's CDR3 is CASSLDRDSHYEQYF. The CDR3 nucleotides are TGTGCCAGCAGCTTAGACCGGGACAGCCACTACGAGCAGTACTTC. The complete variable domain, with remaining parts taken from reference TRBV7-9 and TRBJ2-7, reads DTGVSQNPRHKITKRGQNVTFRCDPISEHNRLYWYRQTLGQGPEFLTYFQNEAQLEKSRLLSDRFSAERPKGSFSTLEIQRTEQGDSAMYLCASSLDRDSHYEQYFGPGTRLTVT.

The chain recombines TRBV20-1 with TRBJ2-2, with D perhaps matching TRBD2 (6 bases). CDR1 and CDR2 from the germline V gene are DFQATT and SNEGSKA (reference sequence). Trimming pared 5 bases from V and 6 bases from J, leaving 7 bases between. The CDR3 spans 11 residues. CDR3 coding DNA: TGCAGTGCTCCGGGGGCCGGGGAGCTGTTTTTT. Its translation is CSAPGAGELFF.

The gene calls are TRBV18 and TRBJ2-1, with TRBD2 identical over 11 bases. V was pared by 5 bases and J by 0 bases, with 6 bases of the junction left unmatched. Germline lookup yields CDR1 KGHSH and CDR2 LQKENI. The CDR3 sequence is 17 residues long. Here the CDR3 reads CASSGTSGKSSYNEQFF. CDR3 coding DNA: TGTGCCAGCTCAGGGACTAGCGGCAAGAGCTCCTACAATGAGCAGTTCTTC. Filled out from reference TRBV18 and TRBJ2-1, the complete variable domain reads NAGVMQNPRHLVRRRGQEARLRCSPMKGHSHVYWYRQLPEEGLKFMVYLQKENIIDESGMPKERFSAEFPKEGPSILRIQQVVRGDSAAYFCASSGTSGKSSYNEQFFGPGTRLTVL.

The rearrangement joins TRBV28 to TRBJ2-7, with 7 bases matching TRBD1. The CDR3 is made up of 14 amino acids. Germline assignment: CDR1 MDHEN and CDR2 SYDVKM. Unmatched junction bases numbered 3, after V lost 2 bases and J lost 2 bases. The CDR3 loop is CASSLGQGAYEQYF. For the CDR3, the DNA is TGTGCCAGCAGTTTAGGGCAGGGGGCCTACGAGCAGTACTTC.

The genes are TRBV7-2 and TRBJ2-1; perhaps D is TRBD1 or TRBD2 (5 bases each). CDR1 is SGHTA and CDR2 is FQGNSA in the germline V gene. The CDR3 is 14 amino acids. V lost 1 base and J 4 bases, leaving 8 bases between the germline ends. DNA of the CDR3: TGTGCCAGCAGCTTAGGGGGACCATACAATGAGCAGTTCTTC. This gives the protein CASSLGGPYNEQFF.

The rearrangement joins TRBV18 to TRBJ2-7; 7 bases map to TRBD1. Germline CDR1 reads KGHSH; CDR2 reads LQKENI. Losses at the gene ends were 3 bases for V and 1 base for J; bases not matched to a gene: 6. The CDR3 spans 15 residues. The CDR3 DNA reads as TGTGCCAGCTCACCTAGGGACAGCTCTTCCTACGAGCAGTACTTC. Its translation is CASSPRDSSSYEQYF.

This clone was detected only once. The chain joins TRBV2 to TRBJ2-1, with D possibly matching TRBD2 (6 bases). Trimming shortened V by 3 bases and J by 9 bases, and 6 bases separated the two germline ends. Germline lookup yields CDR1 SNHLY and CDR2 FYNNEI. This CDR3 region has 11 residues. CDR3 bases: TGTGCCAGCAGTGACGGGAGTGAGCAGTTCTTC. Translated, it gives CASSDGSEQFF.